This T cell receptor beta chain originates from a study of T cell responses to AZD1222 COVID-19 vaccine. Trimming removed 4 bases at V and 8 bases at J, with 8 bases between. The CDR3 loop spans 10 amino acids. Germline V lookup: CDR1 DFQATT, CDR2 SNEGSKA (reference sequence). Clones were sequenced by immunoSEQ multiplex PCR, and TCRdb holds only the in-frame ones, with some missing. The sample has about 90,000 clones; around 90% are singletons. V usage is TRBV20-1 and J usage is TRBJ1-1, with unresolved D. Sequencing was performed on peripheral blood, taken on day 0 of AZD1222 vaccination. The TCR was taken from an adult in good health. Here the CDR3 reads CSATRREAFF. The CDR3 coding sequence is TGCAGTGCTACGAGACGCGAAGCTTTCTTT.